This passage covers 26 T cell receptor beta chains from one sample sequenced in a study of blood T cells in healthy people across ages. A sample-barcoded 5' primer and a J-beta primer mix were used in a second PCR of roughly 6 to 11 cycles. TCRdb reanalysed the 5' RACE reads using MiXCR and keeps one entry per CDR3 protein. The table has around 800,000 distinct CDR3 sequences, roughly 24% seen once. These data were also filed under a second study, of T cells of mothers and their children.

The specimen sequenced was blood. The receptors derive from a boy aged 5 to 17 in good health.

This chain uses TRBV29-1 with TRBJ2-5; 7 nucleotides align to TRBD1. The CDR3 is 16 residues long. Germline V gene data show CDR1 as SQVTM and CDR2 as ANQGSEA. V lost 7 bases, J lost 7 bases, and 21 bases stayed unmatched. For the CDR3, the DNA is TGCAGCGCCGGGGACAGCCCAGCTTTAGGTATTGGGACCCAGTACTTC. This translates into CSAGDSPALGIGTQYF.

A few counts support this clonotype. The CDR3 here is CSASAGGGGAHEQYF. The CDR3 nucleotides are TGCAGTGCTAGCGCGGGTGGCGGGGGGGCACACGAGCAGTACTTC. The V and J genes are TRBV20-1 and TRBJ2-7; 9 positions match TRBD2. From germline, CDR1 is DFQATT and CDR2 SNEGSKA (reference sequence). The CDR3 length is 15 residues. The V and J ends lost 3 bases and 5 bases, in that order; junction bases with no gene match: 11.

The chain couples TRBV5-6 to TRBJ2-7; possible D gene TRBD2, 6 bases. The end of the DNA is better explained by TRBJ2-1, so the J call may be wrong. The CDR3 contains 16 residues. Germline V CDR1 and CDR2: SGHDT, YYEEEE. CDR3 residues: CASSLFVGGNREVQFF. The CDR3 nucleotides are TGTGCCAGCAGCTTGTTCGTGGGGGGTAATAGGGAAGTGCAGTTCTTC.

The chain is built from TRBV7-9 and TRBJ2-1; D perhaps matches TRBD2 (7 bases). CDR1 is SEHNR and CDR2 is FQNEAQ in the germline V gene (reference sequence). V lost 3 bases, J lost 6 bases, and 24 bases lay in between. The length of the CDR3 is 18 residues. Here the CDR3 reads CASSFVRVRGGACNEQFF. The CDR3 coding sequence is TGTGCCAGCAGCTTCGTCAGGGTAAGGGGGGGGGCCTGCAATGAGCAGTTCTTC.

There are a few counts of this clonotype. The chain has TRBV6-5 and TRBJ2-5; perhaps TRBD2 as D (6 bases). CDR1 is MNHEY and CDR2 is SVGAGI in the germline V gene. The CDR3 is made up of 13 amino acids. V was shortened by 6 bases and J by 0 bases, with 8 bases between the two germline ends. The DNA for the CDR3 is TGTGCCAGCAGGGGACTCGACCAAGAGACCCAGTACTTC. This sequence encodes CASRGLDQETQYF.

CDR3 sequence (DNA): TGTGCCAGCAGTCCCCGACATAACACCGGGGAGCTGTTTTTT. Amino acids: CASSPRHNTGELFF. This chain connects TRBV12-3 or TRBV12-4 to TRBJ2-2; D call uncertain. Trimming cost V 5 bases and J 2 bases, with 9 bases left between them. The CDR3 totals 14 residues.

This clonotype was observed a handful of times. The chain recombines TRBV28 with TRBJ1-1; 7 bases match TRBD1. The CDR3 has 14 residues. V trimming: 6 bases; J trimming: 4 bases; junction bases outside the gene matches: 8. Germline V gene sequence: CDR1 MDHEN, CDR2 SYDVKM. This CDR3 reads CASSRQGEGTEAFF. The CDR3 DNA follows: TGTGCCAGCAGCCGTCAGGGGGAGGGCACTGAAGCTTTCTTT.

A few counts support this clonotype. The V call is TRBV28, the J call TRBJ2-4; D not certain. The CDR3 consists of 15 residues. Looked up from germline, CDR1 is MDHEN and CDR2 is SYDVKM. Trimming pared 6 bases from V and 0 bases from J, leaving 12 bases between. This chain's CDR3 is CASSPQQLAKNIQYF. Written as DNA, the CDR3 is TGTGCCAGCAGCCCTCAGCAGCTAGCCAAAAACATTCAGTACTTC.

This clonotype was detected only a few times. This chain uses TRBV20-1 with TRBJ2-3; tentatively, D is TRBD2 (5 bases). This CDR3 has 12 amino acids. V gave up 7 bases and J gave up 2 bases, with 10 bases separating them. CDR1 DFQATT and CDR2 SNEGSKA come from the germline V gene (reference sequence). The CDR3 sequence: CSGRGATDTQYF. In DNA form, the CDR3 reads TGCAGTGGACGGGGAGCCACAGATACGCAGTATTTT.

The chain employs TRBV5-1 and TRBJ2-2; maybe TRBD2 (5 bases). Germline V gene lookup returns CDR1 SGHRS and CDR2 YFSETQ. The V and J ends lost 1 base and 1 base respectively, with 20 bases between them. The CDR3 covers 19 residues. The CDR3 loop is CASSLYGVGLPKNTGELFF. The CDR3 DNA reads TGCGCCAGCAGCTTGTACGGGGTGGGCCTACCGAAGAACACCGGGGAGCTGTTTTTT.

The CDR3 DNA is TGTGCCAGCAGCCTAACAGGGGTGTATCAGAAACTGTTTTTT. Encoded protein: CASSLTGVYQKLFF. This chain connects TRBV28 to TRBJ1-4; 7 bases match TRBD1. The length of the CDR3 is 14 residues. Germline-derived CDR1 and CDR2 are MDHEN and SYDVKM. Trimming cost V 6 bases and J 11 bases; bases outside gene matches: 12.

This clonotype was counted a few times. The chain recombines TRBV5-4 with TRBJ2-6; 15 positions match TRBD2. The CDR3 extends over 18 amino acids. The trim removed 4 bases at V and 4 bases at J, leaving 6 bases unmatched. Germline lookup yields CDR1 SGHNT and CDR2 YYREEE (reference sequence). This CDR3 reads CASSPGTSGGSGANVLTF. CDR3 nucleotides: TGTGCCAGCAGCCCTGGGACTAGCGGGGGGTCCGGGGCCAACGTCCTGACTTTC. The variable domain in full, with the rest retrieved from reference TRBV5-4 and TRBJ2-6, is ETGVTQSPTHLIKTRGQQVTLRCSSQSGHNTVSWYQQALGQGPQFIFQYYREEENGRGNFPPRFSGLQFPNYSSELNVNALELDDSALYLCASSPGTSGGSGANVLTFGAGSRLTVL.

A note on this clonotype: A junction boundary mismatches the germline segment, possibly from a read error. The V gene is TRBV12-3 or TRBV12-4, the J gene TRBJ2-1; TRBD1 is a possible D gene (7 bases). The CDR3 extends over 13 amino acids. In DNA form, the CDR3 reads TGTGCCAGCACTAACCGGGGGACAGCGACGGTGTACTTC. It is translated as CASTNRGTATVYF.

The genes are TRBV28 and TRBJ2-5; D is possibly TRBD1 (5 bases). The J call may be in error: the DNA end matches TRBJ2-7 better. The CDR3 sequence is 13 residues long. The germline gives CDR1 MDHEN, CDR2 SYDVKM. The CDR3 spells CASSILDSNEQYF. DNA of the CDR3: TGTGCCAGCAGTATCCTAGACAGCAACGAGCAGTACTTC.

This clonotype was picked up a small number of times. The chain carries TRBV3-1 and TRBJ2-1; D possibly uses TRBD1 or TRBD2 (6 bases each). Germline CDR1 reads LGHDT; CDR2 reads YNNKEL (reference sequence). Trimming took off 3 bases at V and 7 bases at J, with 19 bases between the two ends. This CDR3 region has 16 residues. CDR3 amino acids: CASSHLPFGGRNEQFF. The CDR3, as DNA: TGTGCCAGCAGCCACTTACCTTTTGGGGGGCGGAATGAGCAGTTCTTC.

The CDR3 DNA reads TGCGCCAGCAGCTTCAAGGGGGTGGGAGGCTACACCTTC. As protein: CASSFKGVGGYTF. The chain couples TRBV5-1 to TRBJ1-2, with D possibly TRBD1 on 6 matching bases. V lost 2 bases to trimming and J lost 8 bases, with 13 bases between them. Germline V gene lookup returns CDR1 SGHRS and CDR2 YFSETQ. The CDR3 spans 13 residues. Looking up the rest from reference TRBV5-1 and TRBJ1-2 gives the full variable domain: KAGVTQTPRYLIKTRGQQVTLSCSPISGHRSVSWYQQTPGQGLQFLFEYFSETQRNKGNFPGRFSGRQFSNSRSEMNVSTLELGDSALYLCASSFKGVGGYTFGSGTRLTVV.

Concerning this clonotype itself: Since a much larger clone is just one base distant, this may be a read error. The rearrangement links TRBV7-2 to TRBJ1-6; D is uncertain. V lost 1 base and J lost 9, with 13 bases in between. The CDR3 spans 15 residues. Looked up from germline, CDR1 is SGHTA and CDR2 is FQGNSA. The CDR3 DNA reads TGTGCCAGCAGCTTAGGGGCAAGGGAGGTTTCACCCCTCCACTTT. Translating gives CASSLGAREVSPLHF.

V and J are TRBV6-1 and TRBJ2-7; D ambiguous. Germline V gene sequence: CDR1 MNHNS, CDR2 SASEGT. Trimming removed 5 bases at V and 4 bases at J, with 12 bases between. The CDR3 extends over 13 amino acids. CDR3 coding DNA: TGTGCCAGCAGTCAGTCTGAAGGGTACGAGCAGTACTTC. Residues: CASSQSEGYEQYF.

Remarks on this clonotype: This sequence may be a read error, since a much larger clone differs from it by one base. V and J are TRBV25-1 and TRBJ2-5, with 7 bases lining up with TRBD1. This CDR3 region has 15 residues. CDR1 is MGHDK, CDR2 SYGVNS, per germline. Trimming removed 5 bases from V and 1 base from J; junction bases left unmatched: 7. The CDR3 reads CASSPSYRGQETQYF. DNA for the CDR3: TGTGCCAGCAGTCCCTCCTACAGGGGCCAAGAGACCCAGTACTTC.

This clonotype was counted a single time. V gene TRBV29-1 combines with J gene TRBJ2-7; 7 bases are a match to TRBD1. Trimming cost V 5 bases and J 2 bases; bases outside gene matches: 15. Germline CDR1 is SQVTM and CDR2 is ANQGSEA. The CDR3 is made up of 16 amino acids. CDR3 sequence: CSVPGAGGEGTYEQYF. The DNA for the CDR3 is TGCAGCGTTCCCGGGGCAGGGGGAGAGGGGACCTACGAGCAGTACTTC.

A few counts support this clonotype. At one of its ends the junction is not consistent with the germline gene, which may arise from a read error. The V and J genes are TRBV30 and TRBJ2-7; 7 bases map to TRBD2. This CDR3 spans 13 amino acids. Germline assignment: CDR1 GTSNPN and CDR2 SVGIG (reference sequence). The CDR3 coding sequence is TGTACCTGGGACTACGGCATTCAGCTGGAGCAGTACTTC. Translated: CTWDYGIQLEQYF.

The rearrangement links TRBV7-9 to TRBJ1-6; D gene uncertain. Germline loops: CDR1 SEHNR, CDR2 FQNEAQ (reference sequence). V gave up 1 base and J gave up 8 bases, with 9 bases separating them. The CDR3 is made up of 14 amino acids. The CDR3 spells CASSLGRRDSPLHF. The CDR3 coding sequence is TGTGCCAGCAGCTTAGGGCGGAGGGATTCACCCCTCCACTTT.

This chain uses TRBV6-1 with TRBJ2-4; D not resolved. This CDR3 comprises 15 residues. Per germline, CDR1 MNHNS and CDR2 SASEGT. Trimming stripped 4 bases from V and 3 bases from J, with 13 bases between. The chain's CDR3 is CASSGLSKYKNIQYF. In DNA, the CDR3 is TGTGCCAGCAGTGGACTGAGCAAATACAAAAACATTCAGTACTTC.

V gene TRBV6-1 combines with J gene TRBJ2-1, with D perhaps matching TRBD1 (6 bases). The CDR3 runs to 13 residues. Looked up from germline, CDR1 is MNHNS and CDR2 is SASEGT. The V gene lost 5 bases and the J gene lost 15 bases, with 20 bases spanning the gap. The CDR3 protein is CASSWDINLVLFF. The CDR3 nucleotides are TGTGCCAGCAGTTGGGACATCAACCTAGTTTTGTTCTTC.

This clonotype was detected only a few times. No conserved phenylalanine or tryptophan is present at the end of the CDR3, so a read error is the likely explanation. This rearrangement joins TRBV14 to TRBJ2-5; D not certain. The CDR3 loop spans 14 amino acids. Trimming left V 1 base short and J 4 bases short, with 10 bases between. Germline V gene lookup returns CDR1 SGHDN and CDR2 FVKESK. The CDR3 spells CASSQGLRPETQYL. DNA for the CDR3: TGTGCCAGCAGCCAAGGGCTAAGACCAGAGACCCAGTACCTC.

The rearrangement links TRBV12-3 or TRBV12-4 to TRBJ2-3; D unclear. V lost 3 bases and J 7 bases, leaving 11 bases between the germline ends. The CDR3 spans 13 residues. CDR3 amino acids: CASSFETRNTQYF. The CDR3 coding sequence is TGTGCCAGCAGTTTTGAAACAAGGAATACGCAGTATTTT.